What follows describes a single TCR beta chain. Per germline, CDR1 SGHTA and CDR2 FQGNSA. Trimming cost V 1 base and J 2 bases; bases outside gene matches: 3. The CDR3 is 16 residues long. As processed by the authors: Using reference gene primer amplification, nucleated cell counts were estimated. The data were produced by immunoSEQ multiplex PCR, yet TCRdb's version contains in-frame clones alone and is incomplete. The V and J calls and clone size are taken from that table; D and trimming were inferred from the DNA. The data hold roughly 63,000 clones, with around 79% observed a single time. The data belong to a study of blood T cell repertoires in COVID-19. As for the study in general: Material from acute and convalescent COVID-19 was sourced from the United States, Italy and Spain.

The receptor was derived from a human donor in a cohort sampled during active COVID-19. The V call is TRBV7-2, the J call TRBJ2-1; 9 bases map to TRBD2. What was sequenced was peripheral blood. This chain's CDR3 is CASSLGSGGTYNEQFF. Here the CDR3 DNA reads TGTGCCAGCAGCTTAGGGAGCGGGGGGACCTACAATGAGCAGTTCTTC.